This is a list of T cell receptor beta chains from one sample in a study of cytomegalovirus exposure and HLA in healthy donors. Measured with immunoSEQ multiplex PCR; TCRdb has only the in-frame clones, and not every one. The sample includes 110,000 to 150,000 clones, 65% to 85% of them seen just once. The sample taken for sequencing was PBMCs. The receptors were sampled from a man aged 30-40 years in good health and CMV-seronegative. Both conserved end residues are part of each CDR3. The D gene is left open where the match is weak. The size entry is marked missing in some rows and otherwise reads once, few, many or a size class.

V gene: TRBV7-9; clone size: NA; J gene: TRBJ1-5; D gene: NA; CDR3 protein: CASSRGGNQPQHF; CDR3 DNA: TGTGCCAGCAGTCGCGGAGGCAATCAGCCCCAGCATTTT
V gene: TRBV19; clone size: NA; J gene: TRBJ1-3; D gene: NA; CDR3 protein: CASSIGGSGNTIYF; CDR3 DNA: TGTGCCAGTAGTATAGGCGGCTCTGGAAACACCATATATTTT
V gene: TRBV7-2; clone size: few; J gene: TRBJ1-2; D gene: NA; CDR3 protein: CASSHPGRGDGYTF; CDR3 DNA: TGTGCCAGCAGCCACCCAGGACGGGGGGACGGCTACACCTTC
V gene: TRBV28; clone size: NA; J gene: TRBJ1-1; D gene: NA; CDR3 protein: CASSSRQPYTEAFF; CDR3 DNA: TGTGCCAGCAGTTCCCGACAACCCTACACTGAAGCTTTCTTT
V gene: TRBV29-1; clone size: NA; J gene: TRBJ2-1; D gene: TRBD2; CDR3 protein: CSVEDPSAGGLLF; CDR3 DNA: TGCAGCGTTGAAGATCCCTCAGCGGGAGGGCTACTCTTC
V gene: TRBV19; clone size: once; J gene: TRBJ1-4; D gene: NA; CDR3 protein: CASTTAPANEKLFF; CDR3 DNA: TGTGCCAGTACCACAGCCCCCGCGAATGAAAAACTGTTTTTT
V gene: TRBV6-5; clone size: once; J gene: TRBJ1-2; D gene: TRBD1; CDR3 protein: CASSPGGDGYTF; CDR3 DNA: TGTGCCAGCAGTCCAGGGGGCGATGGCTACACCTTC
V gene: TRBV7-8; clone size: NA; J gene: TRBJ2-5; D gene: TRBD1; CDR3 protein: CASRLWTGHEETQYF; CDR3 DNA: TGTGCCAGCAGGTTATGGACAGGGCACGAGGAGACCCAGTACTTC
V gene: TRBV18; clone size: NA; J gene: TRBJ2-1; D gene: NA; CDR3 protein: CASSPIVGGEREQFF; CDR3 DNA: TGTGCCAGCTCACCAATAGTGGGGGGTGAGAGAGAGCAGTTCTTC
V gene: TRBV29-1; clone size: few; J gene: TRBJ2-7; D gene: NA; CDR3 protein: CSVEDRLKDEQYF; CDR3 DNA: TGCAGCGTTGAAGACAGGCTCAAGGACGAGCAGTACTTC
V gene: TRBV7-3; clone size: few; J gene: TRBJ2-1; D gene: TRBD2; CDR3 protein: CASSLRGGGVLNEQFF; CDR3 DNA: TGTGCCAGCAGCTTAAGAGGCGGGGGGGTCCTCAATGAGCAGTTCTTC
V gene: TRBV7-9; clone size: NA; J gene: TRBJ1-5; D gene: TRBD1; CDR3 protein: CASSPPGQGNNQPQHF; CDR3 DNA: TGTGCCAGCAGCCCGCCGGGACAGGGAAACAATCAGCCCCAGCATTTT
V gene: TRBV28; clone size: NA; J gene: TRBJ1-2; D gene: NA; CDR3 protein: CASRVRAFTYGYTF; CDR3 DNA: TGTGCCAGCAGGGTCAGGGCCTTCACCTATGGCTACACCTTC
V gene: TRBV30; clone size: NA; J gene: TRBJ2-7; D gene: TRBD2; CDR3 protein: CAWSGGGSGAYEQYF; CDR3 DNA: TGTGCCTGGAGTGGTGGCGGGAGCGGGGCCTACGAGCAGTACTTC
V gene: TRBV5-5; clone size: NA; J gene: TRBJ2-1; D gene: TRBD2; CDR3 protein: CASRSPGGTYNEQFF; CDR3 DNA: TGTGCCAGCAGGTCCCCGGGAGGGACCTACAATGAGCAGTTCTTC
V gene: TRBV10-3; clone size: NA; J gene: TRBJ2-2; D gene: NA; CDR3 protein: CAISDQDKLYTGELFF; CDR3 DNA: TGTGCCATCAGTGACCAGGACAAACTTTACACCGGGGAGCTGTTTTTT
V gene: TRBV10-3; clone size: NA; J gene: TRBJ2-3; D gene: TRBD2; CDR3 protein: CAISPGGGRDTQYF; CDR3 DNA: TGTGCCATCAGCCCCGGGGGGGGGCGGGATACGCAGTATTTT
V gene: TRBV9; clone size: NA; J gene: TRBJ2-1; D gene: TRBD1; CDR3 protein: CASSVTGTAVLGDEQFF; CDR3 DNA: TGTGCCAGCAGCGTGACCGGGACAGCAGTCTTAGGGGATGAGCAGTTCTTC
V gene: TRBV9; clone size: NA; J gene: TRBJ1-1; D gene: NA; CDR3 protein: CASSVSPHSEAFF; CDR3 DNA: TGTGCCAGCAGCGTAAGTCCTCACAGTGAAGCTTTCTTT
V gene: TRBV4-1; clone size: NA; J gene: TRBJ2-7; D gene: NA; CDR3 protein: CASSHEERGGGYEQYF; CDR3 DNA: TGCGCCAGCAGCCACGAGGAGAGGGGGGGCGGGTACGAGCAGTACTTC